This TCR beta chain was identified in a study of shared clonotypes between healthy human individuals. Study conclusions and caveats: Clonotypes shared by all four sorted-subset donors had higher generation probabilities than non-shared clonotypes.

Sorted-subset replicate PCRs used 200 to 250 ng DNA, approximately 33,000 T cell genomes. As originally analysed: Junction-only sequences produced by ImmunoSEQ had no quality scores, so filtering differed. Clones were read by immunoSEQ multiplex PCR, and TCRdb kept only the in-frame ones, dropping some. V, J and clone size are those of that table, while D and trimming were read from the DNA. The top ten clones hold under 0.65% of a sample with more than 850,000 clones, about 80% of them seen once. Nashville, Tennessee was home to all donors, who were Caucasian adults. As regards this clone: Its target is unknown.

This clonotype was obtained from a man aged 18-30 years in good health. Some clones in this sample may be carry-over from other donors' samples. The sample comprised memory CD4+ T cells from PBMCs. Subset defined: CD45RA-negative fraction.

CDR3 bases: TGTGCCATCAGCCCTATCGCGAACACCGGGGAGCTGTTTTTT. This encodes CAISPIANTGELFF. The chain couples TRBV10-3 to TRBJ2-2, with D hard to call. This CDR3 is built from 14 residues. Germline CDR1 ENHRY, CDR2 SYGVKD. Trimming stripped 6 bases from V and 0 bases from J, with 8 bases between.